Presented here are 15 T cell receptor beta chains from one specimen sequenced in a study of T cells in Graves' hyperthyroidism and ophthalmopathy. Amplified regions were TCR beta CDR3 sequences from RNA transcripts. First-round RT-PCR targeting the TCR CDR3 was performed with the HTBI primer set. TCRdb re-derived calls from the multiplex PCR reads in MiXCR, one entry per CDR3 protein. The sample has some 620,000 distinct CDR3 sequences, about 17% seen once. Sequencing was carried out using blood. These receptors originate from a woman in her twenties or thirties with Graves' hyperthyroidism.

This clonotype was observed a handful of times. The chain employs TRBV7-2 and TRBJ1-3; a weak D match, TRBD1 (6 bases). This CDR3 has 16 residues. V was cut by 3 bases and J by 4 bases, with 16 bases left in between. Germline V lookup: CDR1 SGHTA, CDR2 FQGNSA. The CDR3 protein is CASSFPQGVEGNTIYF. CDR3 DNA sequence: TGTGCCAGCAGCTTCCCACAGGGAGTAGAAGGAAACACCATATATTTT. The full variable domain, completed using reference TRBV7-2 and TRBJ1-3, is GAGVSQSPSNKVTEKGKDVELRCDPISGHTALYWYRQSLGQGLEFLIYFQGNSAPDKSGLPSDRFSAERTGGSVSTLTIQRTQQEDSAVYLCASSFPQGVEGNTIYFGEGSWLTVV.

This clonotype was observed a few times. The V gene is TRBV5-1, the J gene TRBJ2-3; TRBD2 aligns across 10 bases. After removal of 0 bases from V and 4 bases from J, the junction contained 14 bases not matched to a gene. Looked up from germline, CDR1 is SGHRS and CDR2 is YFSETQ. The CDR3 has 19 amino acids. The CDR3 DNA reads TGCGCCAGCAGCTTGGAACTAGCGGGACTGGCGGGGGGTCCAGATACGCAGTATTTT. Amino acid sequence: CASSLELAGLAGGPDTQYF. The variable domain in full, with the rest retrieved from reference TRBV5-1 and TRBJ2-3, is KAGVTQTPRYLIKTRGQQVTLSCSPISGHRSVSWYQQTPGQGLQFLFEYFSETQRNKGNFPGRFSGRQFSNSRSEMNVSTLELGDSALYLCASSLELAGLAGGPDTQYFGPGTRLTVL.

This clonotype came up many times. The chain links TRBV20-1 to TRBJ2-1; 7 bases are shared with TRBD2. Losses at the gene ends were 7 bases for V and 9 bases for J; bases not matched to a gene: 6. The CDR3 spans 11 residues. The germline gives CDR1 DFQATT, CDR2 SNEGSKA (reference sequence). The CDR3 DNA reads TGCAGTGGGACTAGAGGCGGTGAGCAGTTCTTC. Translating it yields CSGTRGGEQFF.

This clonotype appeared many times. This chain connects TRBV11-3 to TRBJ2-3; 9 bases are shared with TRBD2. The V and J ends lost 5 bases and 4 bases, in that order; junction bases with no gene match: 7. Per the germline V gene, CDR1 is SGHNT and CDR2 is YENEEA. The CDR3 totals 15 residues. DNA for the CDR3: TGTGCCAGCAGCCATAGCGGGAGAGGAGCAGATACGCAGTATTTT. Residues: CASSHSGRGADTQYF. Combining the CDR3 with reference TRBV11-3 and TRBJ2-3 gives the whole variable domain EAGVVQSPRYKIIEKKQPVAFWCNPISGHNTLYWYLQNLGQGPELLIRYENEEAVDDSQLPKDRFSAERLKGVDSTLKIQPAELGDSAVYLCASSHSGRGADTQYFGPGTRLTVL.

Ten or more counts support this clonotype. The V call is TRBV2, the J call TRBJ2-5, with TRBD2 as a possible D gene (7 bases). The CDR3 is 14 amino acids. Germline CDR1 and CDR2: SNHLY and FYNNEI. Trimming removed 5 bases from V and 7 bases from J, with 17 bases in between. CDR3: CASSRTGGEVTQYF. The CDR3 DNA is TGTGCCAGCAGTAGGACGGGGGGCGAAGTGACCCAGTACTTC. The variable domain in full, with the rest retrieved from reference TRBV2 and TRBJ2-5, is EPEVTQTPSHQVTQMGQEVILRCVPISNHLYFYWYRQILGQKVEFLVSFYNNEISEKSEIFDDQFSVERPDGSNFTLKIRSTKLEDSAMYFCASSRTGGEVTQYFGPGTRLLVL.

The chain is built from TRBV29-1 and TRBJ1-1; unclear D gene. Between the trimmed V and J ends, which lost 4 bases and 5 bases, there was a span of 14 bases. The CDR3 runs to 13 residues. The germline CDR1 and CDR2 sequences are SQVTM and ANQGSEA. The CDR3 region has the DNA TGCAGCGTTGGGGCCAAGATCGGAACTGAAGCTTTCTTT. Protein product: CSVGAKIGTEAFF.

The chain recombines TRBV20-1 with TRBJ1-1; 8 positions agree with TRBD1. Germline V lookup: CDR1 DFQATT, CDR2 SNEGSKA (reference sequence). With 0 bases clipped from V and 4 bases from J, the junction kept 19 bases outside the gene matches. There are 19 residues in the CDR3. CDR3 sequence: CSARESWTGSSRGVTEAFF. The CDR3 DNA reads TGCAGTGCTAGAGAATCCTGGACAGGGAGTTCTCGGGGGGTCACTGAAGCTTTCTTT.

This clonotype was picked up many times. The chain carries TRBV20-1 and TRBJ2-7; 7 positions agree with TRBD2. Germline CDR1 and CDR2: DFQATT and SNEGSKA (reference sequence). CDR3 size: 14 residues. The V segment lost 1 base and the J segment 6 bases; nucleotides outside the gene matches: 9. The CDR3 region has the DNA TGCAGTGCTAGAGTGGGCGGGAGCTTCCTCGAGCAGTACTTC. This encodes CSARVGGSFLEQYF.

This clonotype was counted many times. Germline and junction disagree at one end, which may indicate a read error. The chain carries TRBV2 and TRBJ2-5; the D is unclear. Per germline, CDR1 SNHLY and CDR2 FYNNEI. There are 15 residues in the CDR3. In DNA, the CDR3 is TGTGCCAGCAGCGAAGAGATAGAGTACCAAGAGACCCAGTACTTC. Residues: CASSEEIEYQETQYF.

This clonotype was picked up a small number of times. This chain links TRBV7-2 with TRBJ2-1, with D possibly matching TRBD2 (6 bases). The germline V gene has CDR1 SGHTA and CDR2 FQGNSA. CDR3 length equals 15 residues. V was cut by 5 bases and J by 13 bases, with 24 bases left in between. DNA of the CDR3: TGTGCCAGCAGCGTAGGATCCGGGACTGCCGCGGTCCAGTTCTTC. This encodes CASSVGSGTAAVQFF.

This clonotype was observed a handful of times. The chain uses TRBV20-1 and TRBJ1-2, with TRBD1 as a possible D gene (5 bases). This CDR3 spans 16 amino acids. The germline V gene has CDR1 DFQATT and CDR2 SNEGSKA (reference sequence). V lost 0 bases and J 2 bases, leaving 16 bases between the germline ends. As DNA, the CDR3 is TGCAGTGCTAGAGATGTGACAGAAACAACCAACTATGGCTACACCTTC. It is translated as CSARDVTETTNYGYTF.

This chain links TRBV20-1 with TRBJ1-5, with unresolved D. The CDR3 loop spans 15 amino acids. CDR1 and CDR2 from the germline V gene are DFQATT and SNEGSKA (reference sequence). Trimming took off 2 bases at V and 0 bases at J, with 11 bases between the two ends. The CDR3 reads CSARFTVGSNQPQHF. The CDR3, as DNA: TGCAGTGCTAGATTTACGGTGGGTAGCAATCAGCCCCAGCATTTT.

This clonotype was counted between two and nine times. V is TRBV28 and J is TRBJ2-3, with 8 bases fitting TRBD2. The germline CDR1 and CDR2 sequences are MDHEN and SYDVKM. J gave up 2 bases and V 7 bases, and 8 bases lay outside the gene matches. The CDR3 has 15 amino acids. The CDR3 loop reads CASTPGGGVTDTQYF. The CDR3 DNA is TGTGCCAGCACCCCGGGGGGGGGCGTCACAGATACGCAGTATTTT.

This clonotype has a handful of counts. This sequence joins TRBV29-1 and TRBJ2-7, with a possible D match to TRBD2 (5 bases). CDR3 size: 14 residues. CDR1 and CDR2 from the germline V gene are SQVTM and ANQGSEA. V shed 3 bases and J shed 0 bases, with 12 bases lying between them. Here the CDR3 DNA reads TGCAGCGTTGATGGTGGGAGTTACTCCTACGAGCAGTACTTC. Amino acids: CSVDGGSYSYEQYF.

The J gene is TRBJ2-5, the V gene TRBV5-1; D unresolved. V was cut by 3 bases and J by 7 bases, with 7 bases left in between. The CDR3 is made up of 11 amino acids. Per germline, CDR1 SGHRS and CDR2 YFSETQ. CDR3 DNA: TGCGCCAGCAGCTCGACTGGGACCCAGTACTTC. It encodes CASSSTGTQYF.